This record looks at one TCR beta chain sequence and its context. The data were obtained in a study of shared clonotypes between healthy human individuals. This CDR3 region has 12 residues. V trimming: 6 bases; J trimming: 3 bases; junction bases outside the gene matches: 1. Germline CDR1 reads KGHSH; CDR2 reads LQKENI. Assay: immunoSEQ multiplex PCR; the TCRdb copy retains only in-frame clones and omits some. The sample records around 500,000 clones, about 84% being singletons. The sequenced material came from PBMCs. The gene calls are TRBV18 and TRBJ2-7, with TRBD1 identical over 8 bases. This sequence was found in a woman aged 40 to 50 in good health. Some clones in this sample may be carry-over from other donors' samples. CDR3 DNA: TGTGCCAGCTCCGGGACAGGCTACGAGCAGTACTTC. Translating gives CASSGTGYEQYF. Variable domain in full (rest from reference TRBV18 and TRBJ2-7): NAGVMQNPRHLVRRRGQEARLRCSPMKGHSHVYWYRQLPEEGLKFMVYLQKENIIDESGMPKERFSAEFPKEGPSILRIQQVVRGDSAAYFCASSGTGYEQYFGPGTRLTVT.